This entry describes one T cell receptor beta chain. Its antigen is still unknown. The sample belongs to a study of siplizumab effects on memory and regulatory T cells. Study-wide results and limits: A major contribution to the alloresponse seemed to be made by naive T cells, which seemed more diverse than memory cells. Confirmation was lacking for the suppressive function of proliferating Tregs derived from siplizumab cultures. An assignable phenotype, naive or memory, was missing from roughly 80-95% of proliferating CD4+ or CD8+ clones.

The CDR3 runs to 13 residues. Trimming removed 4 bases from V and 4 bases from J; junction bases left unmatched: 1. The V gene's germline CDR1 is SGHTA and CDR2 FQGTGA. Per sample, the assay covered approximately 91,000 TCR templates. Sequenced by immunoSEQ multiplex PCR; TCRdb stores in-frame clones only, minus some. Counted here are about 110,000 clones, approximately 90% occurring once; the ten biggest clones make up 0.75%. The clonotype was recovered from a human donor in good health. Source material: Tregs sorted from blood. The rearrangement joins TRBV7-3 to TRBJ2-3, with TRBD2 identical over 8 bases. The CDR3 DNA is TGTGCCAGCAGCTCGGGGGGGCCAGATACGCAGTATTTT. Translated, it gives CASSSGGPDTQYF.